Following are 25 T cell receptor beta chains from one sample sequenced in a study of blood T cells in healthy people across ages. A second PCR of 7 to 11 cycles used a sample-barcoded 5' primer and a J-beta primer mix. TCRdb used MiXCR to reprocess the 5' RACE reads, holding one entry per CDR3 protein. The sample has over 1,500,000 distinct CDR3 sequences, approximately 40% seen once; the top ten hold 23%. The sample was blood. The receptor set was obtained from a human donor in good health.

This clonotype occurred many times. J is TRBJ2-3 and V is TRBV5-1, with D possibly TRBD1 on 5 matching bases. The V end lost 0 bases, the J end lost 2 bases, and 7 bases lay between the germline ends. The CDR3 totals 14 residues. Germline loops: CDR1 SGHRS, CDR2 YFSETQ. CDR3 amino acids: CASSLGQLTDTQYF. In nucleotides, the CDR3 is TGCGCCAGCAGCTTGGGACAGCTCACAGATACGCAGTATTTT.

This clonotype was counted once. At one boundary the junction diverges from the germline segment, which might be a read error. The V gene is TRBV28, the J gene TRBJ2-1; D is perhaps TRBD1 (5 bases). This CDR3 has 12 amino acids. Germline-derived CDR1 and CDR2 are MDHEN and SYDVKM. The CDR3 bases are TGTGCCGGCAGTTCAGGGTGGAATGAGCAGTTCTTC. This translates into CAGSSGWNEQFF.

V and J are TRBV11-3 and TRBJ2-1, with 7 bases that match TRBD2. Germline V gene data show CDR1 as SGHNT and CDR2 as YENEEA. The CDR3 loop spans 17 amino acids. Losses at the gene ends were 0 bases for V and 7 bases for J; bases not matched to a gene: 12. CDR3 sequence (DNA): TGTGCCAGCAGCTTAGATTCCGGGCGGGGGAGTCGGAATGAGCAGTTCTTC. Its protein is CASSLDSGRGSRNEQFF.

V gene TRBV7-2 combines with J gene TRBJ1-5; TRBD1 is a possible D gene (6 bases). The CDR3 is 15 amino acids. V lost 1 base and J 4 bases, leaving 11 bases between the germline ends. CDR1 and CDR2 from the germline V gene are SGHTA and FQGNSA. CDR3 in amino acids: CASSLDIGGNQPQHF. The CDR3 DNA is TGTGCCAGCAGCTTAGATATAGGGGGAAATCAGCCCCAGCATTTT.

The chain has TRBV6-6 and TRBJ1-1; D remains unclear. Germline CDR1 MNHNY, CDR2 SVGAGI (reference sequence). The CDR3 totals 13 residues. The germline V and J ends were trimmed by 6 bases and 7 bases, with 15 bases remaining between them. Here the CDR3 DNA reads TGTGCCAGCAGGGTGTTTAGGCAGAATGAAGCTTTCTTT. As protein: CASRVFRQNEAFF.

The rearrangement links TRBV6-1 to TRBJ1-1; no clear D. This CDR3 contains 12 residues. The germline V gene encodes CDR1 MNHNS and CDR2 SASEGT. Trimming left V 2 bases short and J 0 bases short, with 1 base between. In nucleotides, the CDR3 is TGTGCCAGCAGTGAACTGAACACTGAAGCTTTCTTT. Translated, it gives CASSELNTEAFF.

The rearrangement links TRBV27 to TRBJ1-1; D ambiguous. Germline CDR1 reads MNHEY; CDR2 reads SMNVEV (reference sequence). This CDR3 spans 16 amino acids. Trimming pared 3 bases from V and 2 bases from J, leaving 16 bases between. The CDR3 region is CASSFHIPWGNTEAFF. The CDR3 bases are TGTGCCAGCAGTTTCCACATTCCGTGGGGTAACACTGAAGCTTTCTTT.

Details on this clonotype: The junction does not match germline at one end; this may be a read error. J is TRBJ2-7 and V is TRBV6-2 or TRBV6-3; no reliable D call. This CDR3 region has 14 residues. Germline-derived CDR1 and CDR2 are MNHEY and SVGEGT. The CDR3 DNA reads TGTGCCTGCAGCCTACAACAGAAGTACAATGAGCAGTACTTC. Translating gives CACSLQQKYNEQYF.

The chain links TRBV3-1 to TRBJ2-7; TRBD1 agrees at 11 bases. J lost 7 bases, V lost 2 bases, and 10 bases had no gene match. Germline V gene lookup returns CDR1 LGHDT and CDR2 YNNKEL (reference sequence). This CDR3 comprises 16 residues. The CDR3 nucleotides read TGTGCCAGCAGCCAACAAGCCGGGACAGGGGGTCGTGAGCAGTACTTC. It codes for CASSQQAGTGGREQYF.

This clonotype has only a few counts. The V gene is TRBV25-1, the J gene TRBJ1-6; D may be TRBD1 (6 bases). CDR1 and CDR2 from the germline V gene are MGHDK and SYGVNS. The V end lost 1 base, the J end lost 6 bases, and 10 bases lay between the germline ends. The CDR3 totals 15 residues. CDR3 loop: CASSEWGQVNSPLHF. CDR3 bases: TGTGCCAGCAGTGAATGGGGGCAGGTTAATTCACCCCTCCACTTT.

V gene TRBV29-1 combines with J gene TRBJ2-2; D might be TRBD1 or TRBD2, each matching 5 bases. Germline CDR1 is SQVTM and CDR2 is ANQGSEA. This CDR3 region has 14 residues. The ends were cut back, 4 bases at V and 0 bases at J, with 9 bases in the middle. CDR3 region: CSVAGPANTGELFF. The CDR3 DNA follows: TGCAGCGTTGCGGGACCAGCGAACACCGGGGAGCTGTTTTTT.

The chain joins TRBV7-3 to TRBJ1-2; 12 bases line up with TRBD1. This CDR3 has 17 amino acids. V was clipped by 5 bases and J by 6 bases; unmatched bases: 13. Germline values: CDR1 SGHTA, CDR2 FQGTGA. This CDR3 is CASSATGTGGAADGYTF. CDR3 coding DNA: TGTGCCAGCAGCGCAACCGGGACAGGGGGCGCGGCTGATGGCTACACCTTC.

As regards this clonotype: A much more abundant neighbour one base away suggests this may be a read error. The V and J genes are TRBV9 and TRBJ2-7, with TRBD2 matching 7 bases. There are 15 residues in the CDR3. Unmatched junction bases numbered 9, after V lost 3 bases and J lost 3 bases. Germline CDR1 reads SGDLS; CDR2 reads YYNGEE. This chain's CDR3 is CASSEGGDGFYEQYF. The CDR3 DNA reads TGTGCCAGCAGCGAGGGAGGGGACGGGTTCTACGAGCAGTACTTC.

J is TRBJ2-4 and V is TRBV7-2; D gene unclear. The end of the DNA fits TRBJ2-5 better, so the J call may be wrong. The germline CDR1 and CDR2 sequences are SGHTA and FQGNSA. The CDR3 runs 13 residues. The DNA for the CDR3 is TGTGCCAGCAGCTTAAATATGGAAGGGACCCAGTACTTC. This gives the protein CASSLNMEGTQYF.

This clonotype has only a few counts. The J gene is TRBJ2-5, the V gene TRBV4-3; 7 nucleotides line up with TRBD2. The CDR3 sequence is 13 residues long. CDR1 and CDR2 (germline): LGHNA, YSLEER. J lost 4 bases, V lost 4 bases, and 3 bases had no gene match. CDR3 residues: CASSPRLAETQYF. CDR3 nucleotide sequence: TGCGCCAGCAGCCCCAGACTAGCAGAGACCCAGTACTTC.

The CDR3 sequence is CAWSWGFGTGGANTEAFF. In nucleotides, the CDR3 is TGTGCCTGGAGTTGGGGATTCGGGACAGGGGGCGCGAACACTGAAGCTTTCTTT. The V and J genes are TRBV30 and TRBJ1-1, with 12 nucleotides matching TRBD1. V was clipped by 2 bases and J by 1 base; unmatched bases: 11. Germline CDR1 reads GTSNPN; CDR2 reads SVGIG (reference sequence). The CDR3 sequence is 18 residues long.

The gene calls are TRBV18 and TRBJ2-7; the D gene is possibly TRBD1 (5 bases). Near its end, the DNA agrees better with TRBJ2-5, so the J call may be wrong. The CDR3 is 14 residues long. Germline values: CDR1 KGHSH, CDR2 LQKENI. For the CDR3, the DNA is TGTGCCAGCTCACCACGGGGCCAGAGAGAGACCCAGTACTTC. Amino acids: CASSPRGQRETQYF.

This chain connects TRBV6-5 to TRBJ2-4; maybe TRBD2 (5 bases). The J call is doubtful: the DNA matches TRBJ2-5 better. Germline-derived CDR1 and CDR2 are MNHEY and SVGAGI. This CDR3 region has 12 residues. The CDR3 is CASGSGLETQYF. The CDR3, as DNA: TGTGCCAGCGGCTCGGGGTTGGAGACCCAGTACTTC.

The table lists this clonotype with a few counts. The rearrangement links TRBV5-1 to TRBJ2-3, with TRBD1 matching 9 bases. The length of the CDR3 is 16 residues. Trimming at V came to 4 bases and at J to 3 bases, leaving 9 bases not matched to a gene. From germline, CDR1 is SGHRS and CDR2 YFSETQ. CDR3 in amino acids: CASSAFDRGRTDTQYF. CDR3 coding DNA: TGCGCCAGCAGCGCCTTCGACAGGGGGAGGACAGATACGCAGTATTTT.

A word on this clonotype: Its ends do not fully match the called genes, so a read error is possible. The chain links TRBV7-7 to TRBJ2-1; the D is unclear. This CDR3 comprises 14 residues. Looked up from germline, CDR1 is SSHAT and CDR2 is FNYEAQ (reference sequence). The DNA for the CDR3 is TGTGCCAGCAGCTTACCGGATCTTCACAACGAGCAGTTCTTC. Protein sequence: CASSLPDLHNEQFF.

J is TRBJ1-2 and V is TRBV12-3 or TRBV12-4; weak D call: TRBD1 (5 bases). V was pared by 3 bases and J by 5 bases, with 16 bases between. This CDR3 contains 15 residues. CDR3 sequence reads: CASSLWVGQNYGYTF. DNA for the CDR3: TGTGCCAGCAGTTTGTGGGTGGGGCAGAATTATGGCTACACCTTC.

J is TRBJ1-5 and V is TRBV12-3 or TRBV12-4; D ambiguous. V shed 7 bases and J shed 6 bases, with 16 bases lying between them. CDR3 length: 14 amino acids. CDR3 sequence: CASTPDGLGQPQHF. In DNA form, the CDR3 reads TGTGCCAGCACACCGGACGGTTTGGGTCAGCCCCAGCATTTT.

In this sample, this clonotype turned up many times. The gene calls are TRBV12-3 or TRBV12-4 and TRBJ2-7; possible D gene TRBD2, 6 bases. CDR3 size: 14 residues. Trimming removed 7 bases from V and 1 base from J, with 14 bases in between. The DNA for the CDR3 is TGTGCCAGCACCGGGACTCAGGCATCCTACGAGCAGTACTTC. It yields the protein CASTGTQASYEQYF.

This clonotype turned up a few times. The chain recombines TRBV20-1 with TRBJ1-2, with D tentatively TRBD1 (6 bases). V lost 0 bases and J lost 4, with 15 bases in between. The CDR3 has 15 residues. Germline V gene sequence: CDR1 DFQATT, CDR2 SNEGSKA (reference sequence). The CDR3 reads CSARDMGADSYGYTF. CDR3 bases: TGCAGTGCTAGAGATATGGGGGCAGATAGCTATGGCTACACCTTC.

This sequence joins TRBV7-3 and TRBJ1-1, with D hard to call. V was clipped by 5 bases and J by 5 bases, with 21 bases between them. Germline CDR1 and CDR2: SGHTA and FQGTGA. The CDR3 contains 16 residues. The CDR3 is CASSPSPGALGTEAFF. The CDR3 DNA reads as TGTGCCAGCAGCCCATCCCCGGGAGCCCTTGGGACTGAAGCTTTCTTT.